This T cell receptor beta chain was sequenced during a study of cytomegalovirus exposure and HLA in healthy donors. The germline V gene has CDR1 MGHRA and CDR2 YSYEKL. Trimming removed 0 bases from V and 2 bases from J, with 11 bases in between. This CDR3 spans 15 amino acids. The study ran its PCR with 60 Vbeta and 13 Jbeta primers. Method: immunoSEQ multiplex PCR; TCRdb's copy keeps in-frame clones and lacks some. The sample yields approximately 110,000 clones, 50% to 70% seen once. The sequenced sample was PBMCs. This receptor was taken from a man aged 25 to 45 in good health and CMV-seropositive. The V call is TRBV4-1, the J call TRBJ2-7; D is perhaps TRBD1 (6 bases). The CDR3 loop is CASSQENRATYEQYF. For the CDR3, the DNA is TGCGCCAGCAGCCAAGAGAACAGGGCAACCTACGAGCAGTACTTC.